Listed below are T cell receptor beta chains from one sample, sequenced in a study of blood T cell repertoires in COVID-19. Profiled with immunoSEQ multiplex PCR; TCRdb holds only in-frame clones, not every one. The table records around 260,000 clones, roughly 88% of them present only once. The sample consisted of peripheral blood. Receptors were obtained from a woman aged 25 to 39 with active or convalescent COVID-19. CDR3s include the opening cysteine and the closing phenylalanine or tryptophan.

>TRBJ2-7|TRBV3-1/TRBV3-2
CASSPGTGNAEQYF
>TRBJ1-4|TRBV28
CASHGQGREKLFF
>TRBJ2-7|TRBV5-4
CASNPGQDLSYEQYF
>TRBJ1-1|TRBV5-1
CASSFNRRNTEAFF
>TRBJ2-5|TRBV9
CASSPRGLAGGMETQYF
>TRBJ2-2|TRBV19
CASSKDRGFLIGELFF
>TRBJ1-2|TRBV30
CAWSRGAANYGYTF
>TRBJ2-3|TRBV3-1/TRBV3-2
CASSFLSGGASGTDTQYF
>TRBJ2-5|TRBV7-9
CASSLWETRETQYF
>TRBJ2-2|TRBV7-6
CASSLRRGEHTGELFF
>TRBJ1-1|TRBV30
CAWDPGTGATEAFF
>TRBJ1-2|TRBV15
CATSRDRGARGYTF
>TRBJ1-2|TRBV10-3
CAISGGQHYGYTF
>TRBJ2-2|TRBV7-2
CASTPRGLESTGELFF
>TRBJ2-1|TRBV6-4
CASSEGLAGSYEQFF
>TRBJ2-2|TRBV4-3
CASSREHIGELFF
>TRBJ2-5|TRBV29-1
CSMNKRGAGTQYF
>TRBJ1-2|TRBV4-3
CASSQEQGAKAYYGYTF
>TRBJ1-2|TRBV5-5
CASSLSGGSNYGYTF
>TRBJ2-3|TRBV13
CASSTRRGQDTQYF
>TRBJ2-7|TRBV6-7
CASSYTRTSGGPSINEQYF
>TRBJ1-1|TRBV6-1
CASSSQGADTEAFF
>TRBJ2-5|TRBV13
CASSDSGGPRETQYF
>TRBJ2-1|TRBV6-1
CASSEGTSGGLLNNEQFF
>TRBJ1-5|TRBV12-3/TRBV12-4
CASSTGTLQPQHF
>TRBJ1-1|TRBV2
CASSERGTEAFF
>TRBJ1-4|TRBV19
CASRDRGNEKLFF
>TRBJ2-1|TRBV9
CASSSRTGYNNEQFF
>TRBJ1-1|TRBV18
CASSSFDRTEAFF
>TRBJ2-7|TRBV30
CAWSGSGNTGEQYF
>TRBJ1-1|TRBV18
CASSPVEANTEAFF
>TRBJ2-1|TRBV7-2
CASSLNNRPGTEQFF
>TRBJ1-3|TRBV7-2
CASRGDSSGNTIYF
>TRBJ1-1|TRBV6-5
CASRAQGANTEAFF
>TRBJ1-2|TRBV29-1
CSVEVRPSGYTF
>TRBJ2-7|TRBV5-6
CASSLAGTPYEQYF
>TRBJ1-3|TRBV27
CASSLGAASGNTIYF
>TRBJ1-1|TRBV5-5
CASSWGTGNTEAFF
>TRBJ1-1|TRBV6-5
CASSYVGWAEAFF
>TRBJ1-1|TRBV28
CASSHRQGMNTEAFF
>TRBJ1-3|TRBV7-3
CASSPTGHENTIYF
>TRBJ1-2|TRBV10-3
CASSPDYGYTF
>TRBJ1-2|TRBV27
CASSSRTGTGYTF
>TRBJ1-5|TRBV6-2/TRBV6-3
CASSYSGGTNQPQHF
>TRBJ1-2|TRBV7-2
CASSFDRVVSYGYTF
>TRBJ2-7|TRBV5-4
CASSTRAGSYEQYF
>TRBJ2-3|TRBV3-1/TRBV3-2
CASSQSSGRPDTQYF
>TRBJ2-5|TRBV7-3
CASSASSGGAETQYF
>TRBJ2-2|TRBV5-1
CASSIRPRDGELFF
>TRBJ2-3|TRBV4-3
CASSQGVAGGTDTQYF
>TRBJ1-2|TRBV7-2
CASSSLHNTGGYTF
>TRBJ2-5|TRBV5-4
CASSRLAGEETQYF
>TRBJ2-1|TRBV5-1
CASSLVSSDNEQFF